This TCR beta chain was sequenced for a study of T-cell reconstitution after alpha-beta-depleted transplantation in children. Trimming removed 4 bases from V and 4 bases from J; junction bases left unmatched: 17. This CDR3 spans 17 amino acids. Germline CDR1 and CDR2: SQVTM and ANQGSEA. This clonotype was observed a few times. Researchers prepared the TCRbeta library using unique molecular identifiers, the study reports. TCRdb itself ran the PCR reads through MiXCR, one entry per CDR3 protein. The top ten clones hold about 6% of a sample with approximately 240,000 distinct CDR3 sequences, around 10% of them seen once.

The sample consisted of PBMCs from the stem cell graft donor, taken from the stem cell graft. The genes are TRBV29-1 and TRBJ2-3; TRBD2 matches at 7 bases. The sequence derives from a human donor who donated a stem cell graft to a child with acute lymphoblastic leukemia. DNA for the CDR3: TGCAGCGTTGCCGGTGGTGTATTGTCGGGGGGAGCAGATACGCAGTATTTT. Translating it yields CSVAGGVLSGGADTQYF.